This entry is about one T cell receptor beta chain. The antigen it binds to is not known. There are no base qualities to consult, and no much larger clone falls within one base. CDR1 is given as SGHDT and CDR2 as YYEEEE, both from the germline V gene. The CDR3, cysteine through phenylalanine, is 15 amino acids long. CDR3 DNA is the only sequence kept; it has 45 bases, read in frame from the first base. Trimming accounts for 0 bases at V and 3 bases at J, while the number of junction bases matched to no gene is 6. The data derive from a study of OX40 agonist ivuxolimab in advanced cancers. At the level of the whole study: The costimulatory receptor OX40 (CD134) was targeted by ivuxolimab, a fully human IgG2 agonistic monoclonal antibody. Partial responses occurred in three dose-escalation patients, of whom one had hepatocellular carcinoma and two had cutaneous melanoma. Intravenous ivuxolimab was administered to patients every 2 weeks at six dose levels: 0.01, 0.1, 0.3, 1.5, 3 and 10 mg/kg. The paper covers the monotherapy dose-escalation part of the phase I ivuxolimab trial, which included N of about 51 patients. A male proportion of roughly 85% and a mean age of around 60 years, ranging from 23 to 79, were recorded for the dose-escalation cohort. Of the 50 to 55 patients in dose escalation, about 20 had hepatocellular carcinoma, some 15 had melanoma, 9 had renal cell carcinoma and 9 had head and neck cancer. Prior anti-PD-1, anti-PD-L1 or anti-CTLA-4 therapy was permitted, and checkpoint inhibitors had been received by less than 45% of dose-escalation patients. Peripheral TCRbeta sequencing aimed to test whether ivuxolimab altered TCR sequence diversity and caused clonal T-cell expansion.

General findings and caveats noted by the study authors: On average, CD8+ T cells showed more expanded clones than CD4+ T cells after ivuxolimab. Partial responders in the 0.1-3.0 mg/kg groups had among the lowest normalized peripheral clonal expansion, especially among CD8+ T cells. Antigen specificity was not determined for the clonally expanded peripheral T cells. At doses of 0.1 to 3.0 mg/kg, clonal expansion of both CD4+ and CD8+ blood T cells was observed from baseline to week 6. Low levels of normalized T-cell clonal expansion were also seen in some nonresponding patients.

For sequencing of the TCRbeta CDR3 region, genomic DNA was extracted from the sorted cells. TCRbeta CDR3 regions were sequenced using the immunoSEQ Assay. TCRdb provides this immuneACCESS table in a form limited to in-frame rearrangements. Some clones are lacking; in checked studies, under half of them reflect an unresolved V gene, and why the rest are absent is not known. Counted in this sample were almost 20,000 clones; 85% to 90% of them appeared once. The ten largest clonotypes hold 15% to 20% of the sample. The trial excluded patients who had a history of autoimmune disease or were on systemic immunosuppression. Peripheral blood for TCR sequencing was drawn from every dose cohort at baseline, at cycle 4 day 1 and at cycle 7 day 1. Samples came from an open-label, multicenter, first-in-human phase I dose-escalation trial of ivuxolimab. The trial enrolled adults with locally advanced or metastatic head and neck squamous cell, hepatocellular, melanoma or renal cell carcinoma. Before TCR sequencing, CD4+ T cells and CD8+ T cells were sorted from peripheral blood as separate populations.

The receptor comes from an adult with an advanced solid tumor such as melanoma, head and neck, liver or kidney cancer. Here the chain combines TRBV5-6 and TRBJ2-7, with 7 bases in between that match TRBD2. The material sequenced was CD4+ or CD8+ T cells sorted from blood, taken in a trial of the OX40 agonist ivuxolimab. The bases are TGTGCCAGCAGCTTGGGAGGGAGGGTGCGCTACGAGCAGTACTTC. Protein translation: CASSLGGRVRYEQYF.